This TCR beta chain is from a study of blood T cell repertoires in COVID-19. Study in general: Samples came from the United States, Italy and Spain, spanning acute and convalescent COVID-19. Sources were T cells, B-cell-depleted T cells, or PBMCs; the material itself was cDNA or gDNA.

As handled by the study authors: Nucleated cell counts were estimated from reference gene primer amplification. The data were produced by immunoSEQ multiplex PCR, yet TCRdb's version contains in-frame clones alone and is incomplete. V and J calls plus clone size are reproduced from that table; the DNA served to infer D and trimming. The sample contains about 68,000 clones, approximately 81% of which appear only once. The CDR3 totals 14 residues. Trimming shortened V by 3 bases and J by 4 bases, and 12 bases separated the two germline ends. Germline V gives CDR1 KGHSH, CDR2 LQKENI. Sequencing was carried out using peripheral blood. The TCR sequence derives from a man aged 45-65 years with active COVID-19. The J gene is TRBJ1-1, the V gene TRBV18, with a tentative D call TRBD1 (5 bases). CDR3 nucleotide sequence: TGTGCCAGCTCACCCGACCAGGGAACCACTGAAGCTTTCTTT. Its translation: CASSPDQGTTEAFF.